The subject of this entry is one T cell receptor beta chain. Its antigen is undetermined. The data are from a study of response to subunit inactivated influenza vaccine. MiXCR, run by TCRdb on the RT-PCR reads, gives a single entry per CDR3 protein. The repertoire holds about 650,000 distinct CDR3 sequences, with 14% as singletons. Trimming pared 4 bases from V and 3 bases from J, leaving 14 bases between. Per germline, CDR1 SGDLS and CDR2 YYNGEE. The CDR3 is 15 residues long. Study results and caveats: It was the authors' suggestion that each seasonal influenza vaccination recruits few new T cells.

This chain connects TRBV9 to TRBJ1-5; D possibly corresponds to TRBD1 (6 bases). This sequence was found in a man in his fifties who received an inactivated influenza vaccine. The sequencing here drew on PBMCs from blood, taken 14 to 15 days before vaccination. The CDR3 loop is CASSPRAGANQPQHF. CDR3 in DNA: TGTGCCAGCAGCCCCAGGGCAGGGGCCAATCAGCCCCAGCATTTT.